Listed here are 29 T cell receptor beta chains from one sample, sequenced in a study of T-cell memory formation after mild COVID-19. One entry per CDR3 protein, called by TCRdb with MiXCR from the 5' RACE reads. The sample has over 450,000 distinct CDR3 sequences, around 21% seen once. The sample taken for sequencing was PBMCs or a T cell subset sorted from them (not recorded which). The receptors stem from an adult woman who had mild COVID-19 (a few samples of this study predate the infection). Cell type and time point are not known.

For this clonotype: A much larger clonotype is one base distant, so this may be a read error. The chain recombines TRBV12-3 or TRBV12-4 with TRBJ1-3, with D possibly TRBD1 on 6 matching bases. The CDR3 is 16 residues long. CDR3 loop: CASSRRRGTSENTIYF. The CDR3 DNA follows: TGTGCCAGCAGCCGCCGCAGAGGGACATCTGAAAACACCATATATTTT.

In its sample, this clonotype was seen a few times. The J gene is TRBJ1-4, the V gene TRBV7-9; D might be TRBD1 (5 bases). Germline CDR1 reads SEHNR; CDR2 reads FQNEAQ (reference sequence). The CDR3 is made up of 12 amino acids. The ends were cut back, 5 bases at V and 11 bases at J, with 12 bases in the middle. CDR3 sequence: CASSQDKGKLFF. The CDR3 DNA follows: TGTGCCAGCAGCCAGGACAAGGGGAAACTGTTTTTT.

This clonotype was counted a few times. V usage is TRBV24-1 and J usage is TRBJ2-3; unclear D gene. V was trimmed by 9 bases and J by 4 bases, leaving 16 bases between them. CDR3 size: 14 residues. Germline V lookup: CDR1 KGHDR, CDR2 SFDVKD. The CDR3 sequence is CATHSSVSPDTQYF. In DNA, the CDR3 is TGTGCCACCCACAGTTCTGTCTCCCCAGATACGCAGTATTTT.

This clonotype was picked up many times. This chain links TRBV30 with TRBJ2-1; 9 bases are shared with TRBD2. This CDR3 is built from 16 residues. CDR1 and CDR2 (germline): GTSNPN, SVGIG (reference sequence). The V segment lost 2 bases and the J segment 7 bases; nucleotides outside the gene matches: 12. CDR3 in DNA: TGTGCCTGGAGTCTCCATATGGGCGGGGGGGCAAATGAGCAGTTCTTC. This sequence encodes CAWSLHMGGGANEQFF.

The CDR3 region is CASSFGGKETQYF. Here the CDR3 DNA reads TGTGCCAGCAGCTTTGGGGGTAAAGAGACCCAGTACTTC. The V call is TRBV11-2, the J call TRBJ2-5; possibly TRBD1 or TRBD2 for D (5 bases each). The germline CDR1 and CDR2 sequences are SGHAT and FQNNGV. Between the trimmed V and J ends, which lost 3 bases and 3 bases, there was a span of 8 bases. The length of the CDR3 is 13 residues.

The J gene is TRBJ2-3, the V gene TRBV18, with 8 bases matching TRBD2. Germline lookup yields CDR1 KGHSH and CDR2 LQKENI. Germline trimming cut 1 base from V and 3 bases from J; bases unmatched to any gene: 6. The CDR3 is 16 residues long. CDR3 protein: CASSPQLAERTDTQYF. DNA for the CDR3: TGTGCCAGCTCACCACAACTAGCGGAACGGACAGATACGCAGTATTTT.

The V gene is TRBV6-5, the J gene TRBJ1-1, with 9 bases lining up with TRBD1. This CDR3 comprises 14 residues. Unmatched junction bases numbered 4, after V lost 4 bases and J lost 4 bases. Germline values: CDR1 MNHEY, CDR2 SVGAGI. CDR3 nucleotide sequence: TGTGCCAGCAGTTCCGGGACAGGGCGCACTGAAGCTTTCTTT. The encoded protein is CASSSGTGRTEAFF.

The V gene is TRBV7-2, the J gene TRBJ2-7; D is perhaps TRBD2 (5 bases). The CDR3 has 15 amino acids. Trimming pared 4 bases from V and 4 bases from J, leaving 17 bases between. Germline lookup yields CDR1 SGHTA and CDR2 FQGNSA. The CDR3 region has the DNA TGTGCCAGCAGCTCGTACCATAGCGCGCCTTACGAGCAGTACTTC. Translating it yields CASSSYHSAPYEQYF.

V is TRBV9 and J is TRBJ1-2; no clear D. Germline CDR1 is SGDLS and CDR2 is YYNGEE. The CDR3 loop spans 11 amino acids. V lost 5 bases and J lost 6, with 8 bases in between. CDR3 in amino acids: CASRLADGYTF. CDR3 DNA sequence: TGTGCCAGCAGATTAGCGGATGGCTACACCTTC.

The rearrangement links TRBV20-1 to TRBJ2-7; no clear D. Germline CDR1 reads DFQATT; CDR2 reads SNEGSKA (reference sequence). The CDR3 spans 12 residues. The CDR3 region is CSAEESTYEQYF. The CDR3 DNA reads TGCAGCGCCGAGGAATCAACCTACGAGCAGTACTTC.

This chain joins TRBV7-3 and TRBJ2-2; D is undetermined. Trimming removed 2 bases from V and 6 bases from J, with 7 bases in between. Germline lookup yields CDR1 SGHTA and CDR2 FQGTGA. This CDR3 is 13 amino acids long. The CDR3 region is CASSLPPAGELFF. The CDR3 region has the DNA TGTGCCAGCAGCTTACCCCCTGCCGGGGAGCTGTTTTTT.

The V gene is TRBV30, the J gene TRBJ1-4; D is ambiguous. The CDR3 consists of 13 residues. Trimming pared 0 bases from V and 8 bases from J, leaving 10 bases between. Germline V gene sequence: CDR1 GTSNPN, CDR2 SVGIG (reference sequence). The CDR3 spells CAWSVTHREKLFF. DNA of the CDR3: TGTGCCTGGAGTGTAACGCATCGCGAAAAACTGTTTTTT. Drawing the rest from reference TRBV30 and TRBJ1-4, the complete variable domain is SQTIHQWPATLVQPVGSPLSLECTVEGTSNPNLYWYRQAAGRGLQLLFYSVGIGQISSEVPQNLSASRPQDRQFILSSKKLLLSDSGFYLCAWSVTHREKLFFGSGTQLSVL.

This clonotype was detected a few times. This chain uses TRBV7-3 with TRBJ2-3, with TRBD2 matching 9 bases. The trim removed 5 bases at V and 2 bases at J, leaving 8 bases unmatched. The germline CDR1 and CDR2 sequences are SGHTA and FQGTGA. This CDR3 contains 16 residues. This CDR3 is CASSPTTSGFTDTQYF. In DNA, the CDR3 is TGTGCCAGCAGCCCTACGACTAGCGGATTCACAGATACGCAGTATTTT.

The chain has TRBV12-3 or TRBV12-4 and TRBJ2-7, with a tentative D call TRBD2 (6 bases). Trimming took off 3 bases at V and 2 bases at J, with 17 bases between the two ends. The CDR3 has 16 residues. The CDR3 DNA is TGTGCCAGCAGTTTCTACGCCCGCGGGACGGCCTACGAGCAGTACTTC. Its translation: CASSFYARGTAYEQYF.

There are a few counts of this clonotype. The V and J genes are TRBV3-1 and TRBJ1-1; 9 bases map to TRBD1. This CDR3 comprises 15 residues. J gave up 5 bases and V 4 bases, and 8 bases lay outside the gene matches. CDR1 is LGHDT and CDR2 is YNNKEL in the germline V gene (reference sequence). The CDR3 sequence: CASSRPGTGWTEAFF. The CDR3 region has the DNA TGTGCCAGCAGCCGTCCCGGGACAGGGTGGACTGAAGCTTTCTTT. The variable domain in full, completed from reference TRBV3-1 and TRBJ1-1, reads DTAVSQTPKYLVTQMGNDKSIKCEQNLGHDTMYWYKQDSKKFLKIMFSYNNKELIINETVPNRFSPKSPDKAHLNLHINSLELGDSAVYFCASSRPGTGWTEAFFGQGTRLTVV.

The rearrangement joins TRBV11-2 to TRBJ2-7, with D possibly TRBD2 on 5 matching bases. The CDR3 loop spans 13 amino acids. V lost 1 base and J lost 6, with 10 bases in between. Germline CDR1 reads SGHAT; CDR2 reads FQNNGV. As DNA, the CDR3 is TGTGCCAGCAGCTTAGCGGGGTCCCTCGAGCAGTACTTC. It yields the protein CASSLAGSLEQYF.

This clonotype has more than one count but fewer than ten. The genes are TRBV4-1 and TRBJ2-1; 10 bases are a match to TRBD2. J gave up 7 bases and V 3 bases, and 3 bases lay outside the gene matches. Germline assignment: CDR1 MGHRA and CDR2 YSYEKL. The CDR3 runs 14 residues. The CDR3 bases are TGCGCCAGCAGCCACATAGCGGGGGGAAATGAGCAGTTCTTC. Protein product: CASSHIAGGNEQFF.

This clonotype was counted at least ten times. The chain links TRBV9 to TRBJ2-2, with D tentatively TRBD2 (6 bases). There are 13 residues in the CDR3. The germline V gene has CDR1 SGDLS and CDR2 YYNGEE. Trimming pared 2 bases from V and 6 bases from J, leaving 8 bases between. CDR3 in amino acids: CASSVGGAGELFF. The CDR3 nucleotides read TGTGCCAGCAGCGTGGGGGGAGCCGGGGAGCTGTTTTTT.

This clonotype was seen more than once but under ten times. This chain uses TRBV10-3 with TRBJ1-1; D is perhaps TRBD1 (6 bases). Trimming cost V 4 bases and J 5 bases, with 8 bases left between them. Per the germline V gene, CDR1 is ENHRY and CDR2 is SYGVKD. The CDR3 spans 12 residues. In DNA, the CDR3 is TGTGCCATCAGTGCCCAGGGGACTGAAGCTTTCTTT. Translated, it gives CAISAQGTEAFF.

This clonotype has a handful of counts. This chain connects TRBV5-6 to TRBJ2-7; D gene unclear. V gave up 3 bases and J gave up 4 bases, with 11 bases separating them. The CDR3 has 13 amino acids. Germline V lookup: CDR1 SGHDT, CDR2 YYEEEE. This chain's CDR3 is CASSSLINYEQYF. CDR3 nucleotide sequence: TGTGCCAGCAGCTCCCTGATCAATTACGAGCAGTACTTC.

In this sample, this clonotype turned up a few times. The CDR3 loop reads CAISPGPGRADQPQHF. The DNA for the CDR3 is TGTGCCATCAGTCCAGGTCCGGGGAGGGCGGATCAGCCCCAGCATTTT. This chain connects TRBV10-3 to TRBJ1-5; D ambiguous. The CDR3 has 16 residues. Looked up from germline, CDR1 is ENHRY and CDR2 is SYGVKD. V was pared by 5 bases and J by 5 bases, with 19 bases between.

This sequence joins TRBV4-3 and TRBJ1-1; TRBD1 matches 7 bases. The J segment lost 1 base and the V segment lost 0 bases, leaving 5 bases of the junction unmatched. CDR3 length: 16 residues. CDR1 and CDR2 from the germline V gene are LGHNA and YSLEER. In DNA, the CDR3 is TGCGCCAGCAGCCAAGAAGGTAACAGGGGGAACACTGAAGCTTTCTTT. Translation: CASSQEGNRGNTEAFF.

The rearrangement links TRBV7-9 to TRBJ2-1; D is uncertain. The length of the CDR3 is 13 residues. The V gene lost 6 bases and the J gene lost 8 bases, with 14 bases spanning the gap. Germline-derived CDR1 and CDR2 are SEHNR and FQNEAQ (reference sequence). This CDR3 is CASSRPAMDEQFF. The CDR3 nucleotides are TGTGCCAGCAGTCGCCCCGCGATGGATGAGCAGTTCTTC.

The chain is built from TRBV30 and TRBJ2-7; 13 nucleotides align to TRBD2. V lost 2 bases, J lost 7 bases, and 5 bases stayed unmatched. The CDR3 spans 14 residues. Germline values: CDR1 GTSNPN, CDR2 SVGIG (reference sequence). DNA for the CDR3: TGTGCCTGGAGTACAGGGACTAGCGGGATTGAGCAGTACTTC. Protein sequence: CAWSTGTSGIEQYF.

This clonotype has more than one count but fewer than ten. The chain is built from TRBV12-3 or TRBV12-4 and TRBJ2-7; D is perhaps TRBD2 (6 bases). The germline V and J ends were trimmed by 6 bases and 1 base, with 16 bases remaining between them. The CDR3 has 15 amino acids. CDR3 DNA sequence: TGTGCCAGCAGCCCCATACTAGCAGAATCCTACGAGCAGTACTTC. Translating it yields CASSPILAESYEQYF.

The CDR3: CASSLSRGTGINSPLHF. CDR3 bases: TGTGCCAGCAGCCTAAGTAGAGGGACAGGAATTAATTCACCCCTCCACTTT. The J gene is TRBJ1-6, the V gene TRBV3-1, with 8 bases fitting TRBD1. The CDR3 spans 17 residues. Trimming removed 4 bases from V and 6 bases from J; junction bases left unmatched: 11. From germline, CDR1 is LGHDT and CDR2 YNNKEL (reference sequence).

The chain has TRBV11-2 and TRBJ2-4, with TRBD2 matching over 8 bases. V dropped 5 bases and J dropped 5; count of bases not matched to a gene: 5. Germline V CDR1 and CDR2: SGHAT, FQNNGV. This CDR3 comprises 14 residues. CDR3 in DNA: TGTGCCAGCAGCATAGCGGGGACCCAAAACATTCAGTACTTC. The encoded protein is CASSIAGTQNIQYF.

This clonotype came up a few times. The CDR3 DNA sequence: TGTGCCAGCAGCCACGGAGGGGGCGTCGTCAACACCGGGGAGCTGTTTTTT. Its translation: CASSHGGGVVNTGELFF. This chain joins TRBV5-4 and TRBJ2-2; D is perhaps TRBD1 (7 bases). The ends were cut back, 4 bases at V and 2 bases at J, with 18 bases in the middle. CDR1 and CDR2 from the germline V gene are SGHNT and YYREEE (reference sequence). The CDR3 runs to 17 residues.

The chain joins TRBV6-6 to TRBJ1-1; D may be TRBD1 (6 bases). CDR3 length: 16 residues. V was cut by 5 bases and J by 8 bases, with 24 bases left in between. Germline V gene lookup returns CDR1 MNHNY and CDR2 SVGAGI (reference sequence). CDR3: CASSPPRRQVKPEAFF. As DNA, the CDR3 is TGTGCCAGCAGTCCCCCAAGGCGACAGGTGAAACCGGAAGCTTTCTTT.